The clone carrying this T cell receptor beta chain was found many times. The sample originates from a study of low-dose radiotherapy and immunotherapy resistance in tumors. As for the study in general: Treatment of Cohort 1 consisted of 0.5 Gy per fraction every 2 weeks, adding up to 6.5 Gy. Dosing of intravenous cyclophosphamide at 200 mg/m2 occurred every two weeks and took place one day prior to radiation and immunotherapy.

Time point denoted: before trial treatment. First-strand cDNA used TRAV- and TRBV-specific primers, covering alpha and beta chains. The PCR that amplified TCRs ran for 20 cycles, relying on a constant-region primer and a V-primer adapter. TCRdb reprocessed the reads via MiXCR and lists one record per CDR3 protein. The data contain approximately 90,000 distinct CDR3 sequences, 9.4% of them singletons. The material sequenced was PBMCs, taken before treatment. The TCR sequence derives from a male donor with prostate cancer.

The CDR3 spells CASSLVPAGGELFF. CDR3 nucleotide sequence: TGTGCCAGCAGTTTAGTCCCGGCGGGCGGGGAGCTGTTTTTT. The rearrangement uses TRBV12-3 or TRBV12-4 and TRBJ2-2; a weak D match, TRBD2 (5 bases). The CDR3 loop spans 14 amino acids. V lost 1 base and J 7 bases, leaving 10 bases between the germline ends.